Sequencing of this T cell receptor (beta chain) was carried out in a study of blood T cell repertoires in COVID-19. The protocol was immunoSEQ multiplex PCR, while the TCRdb copy is restricted to in-frame clones and leaves out a portion. The data contain 300,000 to 400,000 clones, approximately 90% of them singletons. Germline V lookup: CDR1 SEHNR, CDR2 FQNEAQ (reference sequence). CDR3 length: 14 amino acids. V gave up 3 bases and J gave up 2 bases, with 10 bases separating them. V and J are TRBV7-9 and TRBJ1-1; tentative D call: TRBD1 (5 bases). The sample taken for sequencing was PBMCs or T cells enriched from blood (not recorded which). This TCR came from a woman in her twenties or thirties with acute COVID-19. The CDR3 reads CASSFGGINTEAFF. In nucleotides, the CDR3 is TGTGCCAGCAGCTTTGGGGGGATTAACACTGAAGCTTTCTTT.